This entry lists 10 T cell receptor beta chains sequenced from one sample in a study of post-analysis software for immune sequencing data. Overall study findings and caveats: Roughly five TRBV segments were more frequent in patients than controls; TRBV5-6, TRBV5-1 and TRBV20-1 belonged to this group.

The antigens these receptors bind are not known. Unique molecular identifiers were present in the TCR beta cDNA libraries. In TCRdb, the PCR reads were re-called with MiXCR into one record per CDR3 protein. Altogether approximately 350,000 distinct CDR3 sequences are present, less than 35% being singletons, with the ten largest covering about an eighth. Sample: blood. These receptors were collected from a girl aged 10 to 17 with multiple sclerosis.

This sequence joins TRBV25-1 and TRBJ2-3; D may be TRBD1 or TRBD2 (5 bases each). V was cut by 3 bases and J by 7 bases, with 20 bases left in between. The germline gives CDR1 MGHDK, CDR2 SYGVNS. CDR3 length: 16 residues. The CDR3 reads CASSEEPGRGSNTQYF. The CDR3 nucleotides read TGTGCCAGCAGTGAGGAACCGGGACGGGGATCAAATACGCAGTATTTT. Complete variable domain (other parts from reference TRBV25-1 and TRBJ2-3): EADIYQTPRYLVIGTGKKITLECSQTMGHDKMYWYQQDPGMELHLIHYSYGVNSTEKGDLSSESTVSRIRTEHFPLTLESARPSHTSQYLCASSEEPGRGSNTQYFGPGTRLTVL.

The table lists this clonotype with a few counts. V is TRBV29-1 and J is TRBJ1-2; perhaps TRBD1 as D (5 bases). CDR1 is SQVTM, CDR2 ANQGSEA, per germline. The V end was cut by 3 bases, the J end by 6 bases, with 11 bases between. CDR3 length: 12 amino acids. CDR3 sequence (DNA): TGCAGCGTTGACGGGGGAGGGGATGGCTACACCTTC. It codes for CSVDGGGDGYTF.

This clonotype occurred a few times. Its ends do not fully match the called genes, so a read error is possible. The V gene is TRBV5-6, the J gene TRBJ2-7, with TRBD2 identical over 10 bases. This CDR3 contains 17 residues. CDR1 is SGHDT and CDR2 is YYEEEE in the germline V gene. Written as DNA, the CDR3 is TGTGCCAGCAACTTGGTAATAGCGGGGGGCCACTTCTACGAGCAGTACTTC. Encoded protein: CASNLVIAGGHFYEQYF.

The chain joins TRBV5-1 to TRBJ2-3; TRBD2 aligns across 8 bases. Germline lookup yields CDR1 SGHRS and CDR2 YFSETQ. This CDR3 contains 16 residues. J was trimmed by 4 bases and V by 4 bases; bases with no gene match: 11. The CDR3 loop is CASSLWAGGAADTQYF. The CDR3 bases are TGCGCCAGCAGCCTTTGGGCCGGGGGGGCCGCAGATACGCAGTATTTT.

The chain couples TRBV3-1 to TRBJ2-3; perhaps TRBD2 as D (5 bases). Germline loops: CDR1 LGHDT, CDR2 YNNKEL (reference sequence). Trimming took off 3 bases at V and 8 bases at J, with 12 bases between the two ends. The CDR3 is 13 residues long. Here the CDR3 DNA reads TGTGCCAGCAGCCAGCCCCGGGGAGCTACGCAGTATTTT. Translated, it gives CASSQPRGATQYF.

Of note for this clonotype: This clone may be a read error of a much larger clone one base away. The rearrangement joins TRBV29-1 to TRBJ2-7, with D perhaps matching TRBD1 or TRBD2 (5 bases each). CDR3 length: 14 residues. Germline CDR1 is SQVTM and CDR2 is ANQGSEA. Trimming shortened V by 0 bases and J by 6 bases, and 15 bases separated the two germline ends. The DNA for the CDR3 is TGCAGCGTTGAAGAGAGGAAACGAGGGGCCGAGCAGTACTTC. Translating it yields CSVEERKRGAEQYF.

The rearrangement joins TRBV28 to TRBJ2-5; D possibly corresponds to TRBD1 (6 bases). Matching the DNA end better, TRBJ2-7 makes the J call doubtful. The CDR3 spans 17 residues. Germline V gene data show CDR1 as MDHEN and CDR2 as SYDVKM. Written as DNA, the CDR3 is TGTGCCAGCAGTCCATGGCCCCCTATAGGACAGAACTACGAGCAGTACTTC. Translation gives CASSPWPPIGQNYEQYF.

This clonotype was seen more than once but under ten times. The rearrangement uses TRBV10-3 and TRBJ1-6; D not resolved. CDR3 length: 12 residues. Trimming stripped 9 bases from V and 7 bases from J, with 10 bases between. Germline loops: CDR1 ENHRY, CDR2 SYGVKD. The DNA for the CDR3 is TGTGCCATTAGGACGGTGAATTCACCCCTCCACTTT. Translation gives CAIRTVNSPLHF.

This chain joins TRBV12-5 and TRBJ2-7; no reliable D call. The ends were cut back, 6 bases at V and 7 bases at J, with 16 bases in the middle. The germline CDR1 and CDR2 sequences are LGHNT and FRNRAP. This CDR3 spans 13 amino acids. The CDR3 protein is CASGLPQQGEQYF. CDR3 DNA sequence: TGTGCTAGTGGCCTCCCCCAACAAGGGGAGCAGTACTTC.

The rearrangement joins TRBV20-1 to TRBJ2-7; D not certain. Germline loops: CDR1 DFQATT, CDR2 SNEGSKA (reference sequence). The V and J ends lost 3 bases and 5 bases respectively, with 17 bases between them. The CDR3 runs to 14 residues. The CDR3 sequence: CSASGRPIVDEQYF. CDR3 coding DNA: TGCAGTGCTAGTGGTCGGCCGATCGTCGACGAGCAGTACTTC.